The sequence of this T cell receptor beta chain was determined in a study of blood T cell repertoires in COVID-19. For the study at large: PBMCs, B-cell-depleted T cells, or T cells were the source of the cDNA or gDNA that made up the material.

This CDR3 has 15 amino acids. Trimming took 4 bases from V and 2 from J; bases not matched to a gene: 6. The germline V gene has CDR1 SGHRS and CDR2 YFSETQ. Using immunoSEQ multiplex PCR, the repertoire was profiled, and TCRdb retains in-frame clones only, with some absent. The sample lists a few hundred thousand clones, about nine tenths occurring once. Across roughly 25 US areas, participants ranged in age from roughly 18 to 95 years. Symptom resolution, clearance, or two negative PCRs marked the recovered donors of Cohort 3. Sequencing used PBMCs or T cells enriched from blood (not recorded which). The rearrangement uses TRBV5-1 and TRBJ2-1; 7 nucleotides agree with TRBD2. The clonotype originates from a woman between 35 and 50 years old who had recovered from COVID-19. CDR3 protein: CASSILADTYNEQFF. In nucleotides, the CDR3 is TGCGCCAGCAGCATTCTAGCGGATACCTACAATGAGCAGTTCTTC.